This TCR beta chain was captured by sequencing in a study of blood T cell repertoires in COVID-19. For the study at large: T cells, B-cell-depleted T cells, or PBMCs provided the cDNA or gDNA that served as material.

TCRdb's copy holds only in-frame clones and misses some; the assay was immunoSEQ multiplex PCR. This table has 300,000 to 450,000 clones, about 87% appearing once. The germline V and J ends were trimmed by 0 bases and 3 bases, with 9 bases remaining between them. The CDR3 runs to 15 residues. Germline V gene sequence: CDR1 SGDLS, CDR2 YYNGEE. The source of this sequence is a woman under 40 with COVID-19, enrolled during active disease. Sequenced: peripheral blood. The rearrangement uses TRBV9 and TRBJ1-4; tentatively, D is TRBD1 (5 bases). CDR3 amino acids: CASSVDGGSNEKLFF. The DNA for the CDR3 is TGTGCCAGCAGCGTAGACGGGGGATCTAATGAAAAACTGTTTTTT. Using reference TRBV9 and TRBJ1-4 for the parts outside the CDR3, the full variable domain is DSGVTQTPKHLITATGQRVTLRCSPRSGDLSVYWYQQSLDQGLQFLIQYYNGEERAKGNILERFSAQQFPDLHSELNLSSLELGDSALYFCASSVDGGSNEKLFFGSGTQLSVL.